A single sample is the source of the 30 T cell receptor beta chains below, sequenced in a study of cytomegalovirus exposure and HLA in healthy donors. The study ran its PCR with 60 Vbeta and 13 Jbeta primers. Clones were read by immunoSEQ multiplex PCR, and TCRdb kept only the in-frame ones, dropping some. The top ten clones hold over 5% of a sample with about 82,000 clones, about 70% of them seen once. Source material: PBMCs. Receptors were obtained from a woman aged 45-65 years in good health and CMV-seropositive.

The rearrangement joins TRBV19 to TRBJ2-2; 16 bases are shared with TRBD2. Germline values: CDR1 LNHDA, CDR2 SQIVND (reference sequence). This CDR3 has 16 residues. V shed 3 bases and J 6 bases; nucleotides not matched to a gene: 1. CDR3 loop: CASSMGLAGGSGELFF. DNA of the CDR3: TGTGCCAGTAGTATGGGACTAGCGGGAGGGTCCGGGGAGCTGTTTTTT.

This clone was recorded at least ten times. J is TRBJ2-7 and V is TRBV29-1; D might be TRBD1 (5 bases). The V gene's germline CDR1 is SQVTM and CDR2 ANQGSEA. V was cut by 3 bases and J by 6 bases, with 9 bases left in between. This CDR3 comprises 11 residues. This CDR3 reads CSVEVGLEQYF. CDR3 nucleotides: TGCAGCGTTGAGGTGGGGCTCGAGCAGTACTTC.

The chain has TRBV6-6 and TRBJ1-1; perhaps TRBD1 as D (5 bases). The CDR3 consists of 14 residues. Per the germline V gene, CDR1 is MNHNY and CDR2 is SVGAGI (reference sequence). V lost 4 bases and J 2 bases, leaving 11 bases between the germline ends. In nucleotides, the CDR3 is TGTGCCAGCAGTTCCACCGGGGGAAACACTGAAGCTTTCTTT. It specifies CASSSTGGNTEAFF.

This clone was seen more than once but under ten times. The gene calls are TRBV6-4 and TRBJ2-3; 7 nucleotides line up with TRBD2. The CDR3 is 14 amino acids. Germline assignment: CDR1 MRHNA and CDR2 SNTAGT. The junction had 7 bases not matched to a gene; V was cut back by 7 bases and J by 3 bases. The CDR3 DNA reads as TGTGCCAGCAAACGGGAGGTTGGGACAGATACGCAGTATTTT. Its protein product is CASKREVGTDTQYF.

This clone came up a few times. This chain links TRBV30 with TRBJ2-1, with D maybe TRBD2 (6 bases). This CDR3 spans 16 amino acids. Germline V gene data show CDR1 as GTSNPN and CDR2 as SVGIG (reference sequence). V was clipped by 2 bases and J by 5 bases, with 19 bases between them. CDR3 coding DNA: TGTGCCTGGAGTACCGGGGTGCGGGGCTACAACAATGAGCAGTTCTTC. It translates to CAWSTGVRGYNNEQFF.

This chain joins TRBV6-6 and TRBJ1-1; perhaps TRBD1 as D (5 bases). Germline loops: CDR1 MNHNY, CDR2 SVGAGI (reference sequence). The CDR3 covers 13 residues. V was cut by 8 bases and J by 6 bases, with 16 bases left in between. CDR3 protein: CASGAKGVAEAFF. The DNA of the CDR3 is TGTGCCAGCGGGGCAAAAGGGGTGGCTGAAGCTTTCTTT.

The V call is TRBV6-6, the J call TRBJ2-2; 11 bases match TRBD2. V was pared by 7 bases and J by 5 bases, with 9 bases of the junction left unmatched. From germline, CDR1 is MNHNY and CDR2 SVGAGI (reference sequence). The CDR3 consists of 16 residues. The CDR3 here is CASKGVLAGVTGELFF. The CDR3 bases are TGTGCCAGCAAGGGGGTACTAGCGGGAGTTACCGGGGAGCTGTTTTTT.

V usage is TRBV30 and J usage is TRBJ2-7, with D possibly being TRBD2 (5 bases). Trimming cost V 2 bases and J 7 bases, with 12 bases left between them. CDR3 size: 12 residues. CDR1 is GTSNPN and CDR2 is SVGIG in the germline V gene (reference sequence). CDR3 sequence reads: CAWSFRPGEQYF. CDR3 in DNA: TGTGCCTGGAGTTTCCGGCCGGGGGAGCAGTACTTC.

The chain has TRBV29-1 and TRBJ2-2, with 9 bases matching TRBD1. Per germline, CDR1 SQVTM and CDR2 ANQGSEA. V was pared by 6 bases and J by 3 bases, with 2 bases of the junction left unmatched. The CDR3 runs to 13 residues. For the CDR3, the DNA is TGCAGCGTGGACAGGGGATACACCGGGGAGCTGTTTTTT. It encodes CSVDRGYTGELFF.

The CDR3 protein is CASSLTSGGQFF. The DNA for the CDR3 is TGTGCCAGCAGCCTGACTAGCGGGGGGCAGTTCTTC. The J gene is TRBJ2-1, the V gene TRBV28, with 12 bases fitting TRBD2. The J segment lost 12 bases and the V segment lost 6 bases, leaving 3 bases of the junction unmatched. This CDR3 spans 12 amino acids. Looked up from germline, CDR1 is MDHEN and CDR2 is SYDVKM.

The chain is built from TRBV11-2 and TRBJ2-2; a possible D gene is TRBD2 (5 bases). The CDR3 consists of 14 residues. Germline V gene data show CDR1 as SGHAT and CDR2 as FQNNGV. V dropped 3 bases and J dropped 4 bases, with 9 bases sitting between them. The CDR3 DNA reads TGTGCCAGCAGCTTCGTAGGAGGCACCGGGGAGCTGTTTTTT. It specifies CASSFVGGTGELFF.

The chain carries TRBV10-3 and TRBJ2-7, with D possibly TRBD2 on 6 matching bases. The CDR3 is made up of 14 amino acids. Germline assignment: CDR1 ENHRY and CDR2 SYGVKD. V lost 6 bases and J 5 bases, leaving 17 bases between the germline ends. CDR3 in DNA: TGTGCCATCAGGAGCCCGGGGGATATACACGAGCAGTACTTC. Encoded protein: CAIRSPGDIHEQYF.

The chain couples TRBV19 to TRBJ1-1; D not resolved. In germline, CDR1 is LNHDA, CDR2 SQIVND (reference sequence). The V end was cut by 3 bases, the J end by 7 bases, with 9 bases between. This CDR3 is 12 amino acids long. In DNA form, the CDR3 reads TGTGCCAGTAGTATCTCAGGCGATGAAGCTTTCTTT. This gives the protein CASSISGDEAFF.

The rearrangement joins TRBV11-2 to TRBJ1-1; the D gene is possibly TRBD1 (6 bases). Germline V CDR1 and CDR2: SGHAT, FQNNGV. The CDR3 consists of 13 residues. The germline V and J ends were trimmed by 5 bases and 3 bases, with 10 bases remaining between them. DNA for the CDR3: TGTGCCAGCAGCCCACGGACAGACACTGAAGCTTTCTTT. It codes for CASSPRTDTEAFF.

The chain combines TRBV14 with TRBJ2-7, with TRBD2 as a possible D gene (5 bases). V was cut by 4 bases and J by 1 base, with 11 bases left in between. The CDR3 length is 14 residues. From germline, CDR1 is SGHDN and CDR2 FVKESK. The CDR3 DNA sequence: TGTGCCAGCAGCCCCGACCTAGCTTCCTACGAGCAGTACTTC. Translating it yields CASSPDLASYEQYF.

The V and J genes are TRBV30 and TRBJ1-5, with D perhaps TRBD1 (6 bases). This CDR3 comprises 14 residues. The germline V gene encodes CDR1 GTSNPN and CDR2 SVGIG (reference sequence). V lost 2 bases and J lost 3, with 11 bases in between. The CDR3 region is CAWSSGENNQPQHF. CDR3 sequence (DNA): TGTGCCTGGAGTTCAGGGGAAAACAATCAGCCCCAGCATTTT.

The chain uses TRBV19 and TRBJ2-7, with no clear D. V lost 5 bases to trimming and J lost 2 bases, with 7 bases between them. The germline gives CDR1 LNHDA, CDR2 SQIVND (reference sequence). This CDR3 spans 12 amino acids. Here the CDR3 reads CASSVSPYEQYF. The CDR3 nucleotides are TGTGCCAGTAGTGTCTCCCCCTACGAGCAGTACTTC.

The chain employs TRBV9 and TRBJ2-1; TRBD2 aligns across 15 bases. CDR1 is SGDLS and CDR2 is YYNGEE in the germline V gene. This CDR3 spans 20 amino acids. V was pared by 6 bases and J by 0 bases, with 13 bases of the junction left unmatched. CDR3 region: CASTGTSGRPTPDSYNEQFF. CDR3 DNA: TGTGCCAGCACCGGGACTAGCGGGAGGCCAACCCCTGACTCCTACAATGAGCAGTTCTTC.

This clone occurred a few times. The chain combines TRBV6-4 with TRBJ1-1, with a tentative D call TRBD1 (5 bases). V lost 3 bases and J 1 base, leaving 9 bases between the germline ends. The CDR3 runs to 14 residues. Germline CDR1 MRHNA, CDR2 SNTAGT. CDR3 coding DNA: TGTGCCAGCAGTGAAGGGGATTCGAACACTGAAGCTTTCTTT. Translating it yields CASSEGDSNTEAFF.

This chain connects TRBV19 to TRBJ1-5; D is unresolved. This CDR3 is built from 17 residues. Per the germline V gene, CDR1 is LNHDA and CDR2 is SQIVND (reference sequence). V was trimmed by 3 bases and J by 5 bases, leaving 20 bases between them. DNA of the CDR3: TGTGCCAGTAGTATTATAGTCAGCGTACGTCTCTATCAGCCCCAGCATTTT. Translation gives CASSIIVSVRLYQPQHF.

This clone has more than one count but fewer than ten. The rearrangement links TRBV19 to TRBJ1-1; D perhaps matches TRBD1 (6 bases). The CDR3 runs to 13 residues. The V gene lost 7 bases and the J gene lost 1 base, with 10 bases spanning the gap. Looked up from germline, CDR1 is LNHDA and CDR2 is SQIVND (reference sequence). The CDR3 DNA reads TGTGCCAGTATCAAACAGGGGAACACTGAAGCTTTCTTT. Translating it yields CASIKQGNTEAFF. Supplemented by reference TRBV19 and TRBJ1-1, the full variable domain reads DGGITQSPKYLFRKEGQNVTLSCEQNLNHDAMYWYRQDPGQGLRLIYYSQIVNDFQKGDIAEGYSVSREKKESFPLTVTSAQKNPTAFYLCASIKQGNTEAFFGQGTRLTVV.

The V and J genes are TRBV28 and TRBJ1-2; TRBD1 is a possible D gene (6 bases). The germline V gene has CDR1 MDHEN and CDR2 SYDVKM. The CDR3 is 14 amino acids. Trimming pared 6 bases from V and 9 bases from J, leaving 20 bases between. The CDR3 is CASRTGERGISYTF. The CDR3 DNA reads TGTGCCAGCAGGACCGGTGAGAGGGGGATCAGCTACACCTTC.

V and J are TRBV29-1 and TRBJ2-7; 11 nucleotides agree with TRBD2. The CDR3 runs to 13 residues. V lost 4 bases and J lost 2; bases outside the gene matches: 1. CDR1 is SQVTM and CDR2 is ANQGSEA in the germline V gene. The CDR3 bases are TGCAGCGTTGTAGCGGGAGGGCCCTACGAGCAGTACTTC. Translated: CSVVAGGPYEQYF.

The chain uses TRBV2 and TRBJ2-3, with TRBD2 matching over 11 bases. Trimming cost V 8 bases and J 7 bases; bases outside gene matches: 5. The CDR3 extends over 13 amino acids. Per germline, CDR1 SNHLY and CDR2 FYNNEI. CDR3 DNA: TGTGCCAGCCTTAGCGGGGGGGCAAATACGCAGTATTTT. Its translation is CASLSGGANTQYF.

The J gene is TRBJ2-1, the V gene TRBV4-1; D is uncertain. V shed 3 bases and J shed 0 bases, with 15 bases lying between them. Germline V gene lookup returns CDR1 MGHRA and CDR2 YSYEKL. The CDR3 runs 17 residues. CDR3 sequence: CASSQVDMGFSYNEQFF. In DNA form, the CDR3 reads TGCGCCAGCAGCCAGGTCGACATGGGCTTCTCCTACAATGAGCAGTTCTTC.

The chain is built from TRBV14 and TRBJ2-3; no definite D call. The ends were cut back, 5 bases at V and 0 bases at J, with 12 bases in the middle. This CDR3 contains 15 residues. The germline CDR1 and CDR2 sequences are SGHDN and FVKESK. In DNA, the CDR3 is TGTGCCAGCAGCTCCCTCAAAACTAGCACAGATACGCAGTATTTT. As protein: CASSSLKTSTDTQYF.

The CDR3 bases are TGTGCCAGCAGCGTAGACCCCTACTCCGGGGAGCTGTTTTTT. Encoded protein: CASSVDPYSGELFF. The V gene is TRBV9, the J gene TRBJ2-2; no reliable D call. With 0 bases removed from V and 6 bases from J, the gap between germline ends came to 9 bases. CDR3 length: 14 amino acids. CDR1 SGDLS and CDR2 YYNGEE come from the germline V gene.

This chain links TRBV11-2 with TRBJ2-2, with D unresolved. In germline, CDR1 is SGHAT, CDR2 FQNNGV. V was shortened by 5 bases and J by 6 bases, with 7 bases between the two germline ends. The CDR3 covers 12 residues. CDR3 coding DNA: TGTGCCAGCAGCCCAACACCCGGGGAGCTGTTTTTT. This gives the protein CASSPTPGELFF.

This sequence joins TRBV7-9 and TRBJ2-7; weak D call: TRBD2 (5 bases). Germline V gene sequence: CDR1 SEHNR, CDR2 FQNEAQ (reference sequence). Trimming left V 4 bases short and J 1 base short, with 20 bases between. CDR3 length: 17 residues. The CDR3 nucleotides read TGTGCCAGCAGCTCACCTACCCGGGGAGTGGGGTCCTACGAGCAGTACTTC. Protein: CASSSPTRGVGSYEQYF.

The V and J genes are TRBV9 and TRBJ2-5, with 7 bases matching TRBD2. This CDR3 is 14 amino acids long. Per germline, CDR1 SGDLS and CDR2 YYNGEE. V shed 8 bases, J shed 1 base, and the junction held 8 bases outside the gene matches. Here the CDR3 reads CARWLADSQETQYF. CDR3 DNA sequence: TGTGCCAGATGGCTAGCGGATTCCCAAGAGACCCAGTACTTC.